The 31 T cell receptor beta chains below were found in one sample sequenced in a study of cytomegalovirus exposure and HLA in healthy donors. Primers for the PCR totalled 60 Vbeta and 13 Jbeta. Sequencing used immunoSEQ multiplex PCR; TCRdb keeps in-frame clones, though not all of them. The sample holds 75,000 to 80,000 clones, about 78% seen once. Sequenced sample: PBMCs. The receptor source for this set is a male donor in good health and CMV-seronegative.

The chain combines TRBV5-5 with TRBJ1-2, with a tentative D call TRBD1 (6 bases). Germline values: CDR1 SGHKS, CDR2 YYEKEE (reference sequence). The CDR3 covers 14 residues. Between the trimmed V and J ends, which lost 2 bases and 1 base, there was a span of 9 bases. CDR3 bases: TGTGCCAGCAGCTTCCGGACAGATAACTATGGCTACACCTTC. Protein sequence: CASSFRTDNYGYTF.

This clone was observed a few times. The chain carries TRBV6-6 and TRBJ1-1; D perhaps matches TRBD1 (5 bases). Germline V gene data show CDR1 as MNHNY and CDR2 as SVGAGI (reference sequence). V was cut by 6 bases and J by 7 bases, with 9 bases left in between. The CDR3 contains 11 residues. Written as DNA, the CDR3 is TGTGCCAGCAGCCAGGGCATTGAAGCTTTCTTT. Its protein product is CASSQGIEAFF.

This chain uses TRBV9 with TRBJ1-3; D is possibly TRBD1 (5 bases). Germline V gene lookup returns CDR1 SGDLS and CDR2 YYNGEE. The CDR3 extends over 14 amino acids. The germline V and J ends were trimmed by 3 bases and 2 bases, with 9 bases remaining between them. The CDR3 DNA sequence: TGTGCCAGCAGCGGGGGGGGAGCTGGAAACACCATATATTTT. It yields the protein CASSGGGAGNTIYF.

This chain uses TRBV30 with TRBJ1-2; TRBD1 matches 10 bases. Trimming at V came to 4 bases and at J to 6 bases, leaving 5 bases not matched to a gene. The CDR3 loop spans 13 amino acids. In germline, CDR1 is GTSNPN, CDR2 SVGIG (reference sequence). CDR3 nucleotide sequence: TGTGCCTGGAAACGACAGGGGGCTGATGGCTACACCTTC. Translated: CAWKRQGADGYTF.

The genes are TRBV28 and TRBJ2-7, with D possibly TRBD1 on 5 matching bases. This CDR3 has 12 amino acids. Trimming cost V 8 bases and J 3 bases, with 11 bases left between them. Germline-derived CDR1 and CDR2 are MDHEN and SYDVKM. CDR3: CASQGRDYEQYF. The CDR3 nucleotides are TGTGCCAGCCAAGGCAGGGACTACGAGCAGTACTTC.

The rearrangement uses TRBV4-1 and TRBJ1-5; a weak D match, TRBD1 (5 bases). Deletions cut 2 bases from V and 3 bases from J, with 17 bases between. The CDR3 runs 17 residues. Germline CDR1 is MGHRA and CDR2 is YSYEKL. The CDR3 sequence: CASSQWMGGRDNQPQHF. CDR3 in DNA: TGCGCCAGCAGCCAATGGATGGGGGGGAGAGACAATCAGCCCCAGCATTTT.

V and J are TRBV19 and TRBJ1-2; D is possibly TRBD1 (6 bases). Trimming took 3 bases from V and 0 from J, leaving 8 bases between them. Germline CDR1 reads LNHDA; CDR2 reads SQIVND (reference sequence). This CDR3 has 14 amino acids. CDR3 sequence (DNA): TGTGCCAGTAGTATGACAGGCCCTAACTATGGCTACACCTTC. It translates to CASSMTGPNYGYTF.

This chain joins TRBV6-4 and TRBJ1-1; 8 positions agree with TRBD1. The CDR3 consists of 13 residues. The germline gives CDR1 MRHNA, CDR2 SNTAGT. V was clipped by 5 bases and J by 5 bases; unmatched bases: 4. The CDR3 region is CASSFDRGTEAFF. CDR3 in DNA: TGTGCCAGCAGTTTCGACAGGGGTACTGAAGCTTTCTTT.

The CDR3 reads CASSSGGALDTQYF. Written as DNA, the CDR3 is TGTGCCAGCAGCTCCGGCGGGGCTTTAGATACGCAGTATTTT. The chain joins TRBV7-9 to TRBJ2-3; D may be TRBD2 (6 bases). The CDR3 length is 14 residues. Germline V lookup: CDR1 SEHNR, CDR2 FQNEAQ (reference sequence). V dropped 4 bases and J dropped 5 bases, with 13 bases sitting between them.

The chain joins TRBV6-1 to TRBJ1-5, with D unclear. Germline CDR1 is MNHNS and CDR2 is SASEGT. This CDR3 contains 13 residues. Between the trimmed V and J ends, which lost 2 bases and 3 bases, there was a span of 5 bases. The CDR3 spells CASSETDNQPQHF. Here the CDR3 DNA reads TGTGCCAGCAGTGAAACAGACAATCAGCCCCAGCATTTT.

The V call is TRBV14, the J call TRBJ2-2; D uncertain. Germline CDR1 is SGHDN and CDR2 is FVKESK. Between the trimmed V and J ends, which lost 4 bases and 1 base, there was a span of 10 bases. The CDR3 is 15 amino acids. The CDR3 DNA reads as TGTGCCAGCAGCCTTGAAGCGCGGAACACCGGGGAGCTGTTTTTT. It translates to CASSLEARNTGELFF.

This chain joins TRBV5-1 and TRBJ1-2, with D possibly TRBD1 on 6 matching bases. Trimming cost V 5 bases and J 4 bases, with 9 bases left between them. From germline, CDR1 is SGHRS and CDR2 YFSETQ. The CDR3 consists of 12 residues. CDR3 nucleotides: TGCGCCAGCAGGTCGGACAGCTATGGCTACACCTTC. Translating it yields CASRSDSYGYTF.

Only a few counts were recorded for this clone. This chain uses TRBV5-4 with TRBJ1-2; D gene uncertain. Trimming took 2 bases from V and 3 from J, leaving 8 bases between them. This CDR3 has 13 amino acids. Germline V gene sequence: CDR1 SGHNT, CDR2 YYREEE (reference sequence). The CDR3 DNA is TGTGCCAGCAGCTTACGGAGGGACTATGGCTACACCTTC. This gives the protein CASSLRRDYGYTF.

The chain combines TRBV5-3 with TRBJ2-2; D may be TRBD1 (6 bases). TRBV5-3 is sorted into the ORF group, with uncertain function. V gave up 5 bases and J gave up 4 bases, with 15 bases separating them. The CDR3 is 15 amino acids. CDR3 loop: CARRPPGAGTGELFF. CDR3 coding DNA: TGTGCCAGAAGGCCTCCAGGGGCAGGCACCGGGGAGCTGTTTTTT.

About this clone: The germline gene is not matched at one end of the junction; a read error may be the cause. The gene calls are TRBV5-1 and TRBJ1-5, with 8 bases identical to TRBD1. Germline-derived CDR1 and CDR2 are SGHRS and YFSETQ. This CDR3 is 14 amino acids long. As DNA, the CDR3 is TGCGCCAGCAGCTTTTCAGGGGGCTACCAGCCCCAGAATTTT. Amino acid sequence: CASSFSGGYQPQNF.

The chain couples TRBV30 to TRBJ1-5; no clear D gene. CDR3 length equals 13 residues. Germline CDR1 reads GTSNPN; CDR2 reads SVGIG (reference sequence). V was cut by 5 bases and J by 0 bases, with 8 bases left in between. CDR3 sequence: CAWASYSNQPQHF. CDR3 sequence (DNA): TGTGCCTGGGCCAGTTATAGCAATCAGCCCCAGCATTTT.

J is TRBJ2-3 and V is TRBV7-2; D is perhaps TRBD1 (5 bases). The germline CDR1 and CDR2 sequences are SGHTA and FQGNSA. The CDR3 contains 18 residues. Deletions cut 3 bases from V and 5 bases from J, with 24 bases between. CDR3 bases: TGTGCCAGCAGCTTCGACCCTTACCCATTCCAGGGCATAGATACGCAGTATTTT. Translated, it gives CASSFDPYPFQGIDTQYF.

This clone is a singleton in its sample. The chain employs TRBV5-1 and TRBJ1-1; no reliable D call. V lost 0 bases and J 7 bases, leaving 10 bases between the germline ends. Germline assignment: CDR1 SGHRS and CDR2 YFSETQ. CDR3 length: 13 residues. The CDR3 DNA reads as TGCGCCAGCAGCTTGGAGGTTGGAGGTGAAGCTTTCTTT. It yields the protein CASSLEVGGEAFF.

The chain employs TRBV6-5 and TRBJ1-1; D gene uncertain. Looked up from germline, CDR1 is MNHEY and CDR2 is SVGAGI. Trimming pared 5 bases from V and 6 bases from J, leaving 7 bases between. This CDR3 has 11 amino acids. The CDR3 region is CASSDFAEAFF. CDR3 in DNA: TGTGCCAGCAGTGACTTCGCTGAAGCTTTCTTT.

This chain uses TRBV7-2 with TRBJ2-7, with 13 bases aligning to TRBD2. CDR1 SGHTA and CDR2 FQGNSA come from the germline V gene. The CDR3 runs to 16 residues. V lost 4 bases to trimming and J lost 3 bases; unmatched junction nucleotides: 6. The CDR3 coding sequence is TGTGCCAGCAGCTCGTCGGGACTAGCGGGAAACTACGAGCAGTACTTC. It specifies CASSSSGLAGNYEQYF.

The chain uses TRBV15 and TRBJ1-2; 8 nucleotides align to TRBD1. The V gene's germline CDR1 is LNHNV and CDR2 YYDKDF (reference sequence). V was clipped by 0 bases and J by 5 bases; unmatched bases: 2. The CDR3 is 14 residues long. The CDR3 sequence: CATSREQGGYGYTF. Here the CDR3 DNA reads TGTGCCACCAGCAGAGAACAGGGGGGTTATGGCTACACCTTC.

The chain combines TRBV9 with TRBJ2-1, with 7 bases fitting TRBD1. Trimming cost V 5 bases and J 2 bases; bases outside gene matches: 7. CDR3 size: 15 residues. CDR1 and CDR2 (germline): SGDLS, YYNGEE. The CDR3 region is CASREAGGTYNEQFF. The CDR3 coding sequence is TGTGCCAGCAGGGAAGCAGGGGGTACCTACAATGAGCAGTTCTTC. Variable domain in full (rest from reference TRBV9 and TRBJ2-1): DSGVTQTPKHLITATGQRVTLRCSPRSGDLSVYWYQQSLDQGLQFLIQYYNGEERAKGNILERFSAQQFPDLHSELNLSSLELGDSALYFCASREAGGTYNEQFFGPGTRLTVL.

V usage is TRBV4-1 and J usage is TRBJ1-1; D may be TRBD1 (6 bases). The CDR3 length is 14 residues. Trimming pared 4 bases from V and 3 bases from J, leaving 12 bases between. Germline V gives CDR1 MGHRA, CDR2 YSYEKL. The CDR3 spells CASSLQTGYTEAFF. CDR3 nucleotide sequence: TGCGCCAGCAGCCTACAAACAGGGTACACTGAAGCTTTCTTT.

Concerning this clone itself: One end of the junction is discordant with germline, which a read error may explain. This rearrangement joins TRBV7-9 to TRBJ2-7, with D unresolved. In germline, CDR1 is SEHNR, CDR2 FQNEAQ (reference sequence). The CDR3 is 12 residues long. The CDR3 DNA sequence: TGTTCCAGCAGCTTTAGCCTTCCCGAGCAGTACTTC. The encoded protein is CSSSFSLPEQYF.

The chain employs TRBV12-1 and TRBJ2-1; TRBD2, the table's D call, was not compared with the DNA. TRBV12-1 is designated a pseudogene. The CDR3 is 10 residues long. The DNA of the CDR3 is TGTGCCAGCAGCTCTGTGGAGCAGTTCTTC. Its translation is CASSSVEQFF.

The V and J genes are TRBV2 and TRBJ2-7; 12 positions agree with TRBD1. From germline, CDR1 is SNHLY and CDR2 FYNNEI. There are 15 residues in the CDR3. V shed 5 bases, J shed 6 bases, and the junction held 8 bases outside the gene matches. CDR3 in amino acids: CASSPGGQGAAEQYF. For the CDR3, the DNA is TGTGCCAGCAGTCCCGGGGGACAGGGGGCGGCCGAGCAGTACTTC.

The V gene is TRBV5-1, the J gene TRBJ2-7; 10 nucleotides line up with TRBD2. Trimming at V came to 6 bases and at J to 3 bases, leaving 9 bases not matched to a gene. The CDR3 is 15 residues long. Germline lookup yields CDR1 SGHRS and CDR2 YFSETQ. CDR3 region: CASNPTSGIYYEQYF. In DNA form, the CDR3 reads TGCGCCAGCAACCCTACTAGCGGGATCTACTACGAGCAGTACTTC. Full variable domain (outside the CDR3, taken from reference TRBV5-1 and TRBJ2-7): KAGVTQTPRYLIKTRGQQVTLSCSPISGHRSVSWYQQTPGQGLQFLFEYFSETQRNKGNFPGRFSGRQFSNSRSEMNVSTLELGDSALYLCASNPTSGIYYEQYFGPGTRLTVT.

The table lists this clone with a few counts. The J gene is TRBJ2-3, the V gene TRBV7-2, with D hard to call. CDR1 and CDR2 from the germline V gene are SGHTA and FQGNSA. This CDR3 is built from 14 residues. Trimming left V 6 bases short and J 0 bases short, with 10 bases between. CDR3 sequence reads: CASSLYPSTDTQYF. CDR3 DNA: TGTGCCAGCAGTTTGTATCCCAGCACAGATACGCAGTATTTT.

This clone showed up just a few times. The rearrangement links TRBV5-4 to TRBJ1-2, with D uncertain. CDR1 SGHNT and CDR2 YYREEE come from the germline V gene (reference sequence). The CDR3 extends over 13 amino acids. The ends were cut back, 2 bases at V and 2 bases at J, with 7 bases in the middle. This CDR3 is CASSFALNYGYTF. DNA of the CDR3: TGTGCCAGCAGCTTCGCCCTAAACTATGGCTACACCTTC. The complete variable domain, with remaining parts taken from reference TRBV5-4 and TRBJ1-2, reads ETGVTQSPTHLIKTRGQQVTLRCSSQSGHNTVSWYQQALGQGPQFIFQYYREEENGRGNFPPRFSGLQFPNYSSELNVNALELDDSALYLCASSFALNYGYTFGSGTRLTVV.

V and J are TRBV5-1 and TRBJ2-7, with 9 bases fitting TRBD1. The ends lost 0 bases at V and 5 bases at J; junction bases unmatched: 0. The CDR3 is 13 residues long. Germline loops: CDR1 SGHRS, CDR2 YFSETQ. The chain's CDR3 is CASSLDRGHEQYF. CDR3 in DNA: TGCGCCAGCAGCTTGGACAGGGGGCACGAGCAGTACTTC.

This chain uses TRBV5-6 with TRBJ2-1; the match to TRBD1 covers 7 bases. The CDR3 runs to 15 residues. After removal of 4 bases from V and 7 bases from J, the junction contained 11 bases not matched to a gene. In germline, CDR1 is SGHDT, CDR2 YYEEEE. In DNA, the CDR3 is TGTGCCAGCAGCCCACCAGGGGACAGCTATAATGAGCAGTTCTTC. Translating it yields CASSPPGDSYNEQFF.